The 2 T cell receptor beta chains reported below all come from one sample, sequenced in a study of blood T cell repertoires in COVID-19. Some clones are missing from TCRdb's copy, which holds only in-frame ones; the method was immunoSEQ multiplex PCR. The table lists about 200,000 clones, 90% of them singletons. Sequenced input: peripheral blood. These receptors were taken from a man in his fifties with acute or convalescent COVID-19.

This chain connects TRBV29-1 to TRBJ2-1; 12 nucleotides agree with TRBD2. The CDR3 contains 12 residues. J was trimmed by 10 bases and V by 8 bases; bases with no gene match: 6. Germline V CDR1 and CDR2: SQVTM, ANQGSEA. In DNA form, the CDR3 reads TGCAGCTTCCGACTAGCGGGGGTGGAGCAGTTCTTC. Encoded protein: CSFRLAGVEQFF.

The chain links TRBV27 to TRBJ2-1; D perhaps matches TRBD1 (7 bases). Germline V gives CDR1 MNHEY, CDR2 SMNVEV (reference sequence). This CDR3 has 11 residues. V was clipped by 8 bases and J by 11 bases, with 13 bases between them. The CDR3 coding sequence is TGTGCCAGCTCGCCAGGGGGGAAGCAGTTCTTC. It is translated as CASSPGGKQFF.